This T cell receptor beta chain was sequenced in a study of healthy donors' naive CD4 and CD8 T cells. Study details: A new alpha primer set targeted every functional IMGT alpha variant. Study observations and caveats: Homeostatic proliferation of naive T cells was not examined as a bias source.

Naive T cells were sorted: CD4+CD8-CD45RO-CD45RA+ for CD4+, CD8+CD4-CD45RA+CD27bright for CD8+. Trimming pared 5 bases from V and 1 base from J, leaving 11 bases between. The CDR3 is made up of 14 amino acids. Each TCR library used roughly 0.45 ug of total RNA and a linear amplification protocol. In the original workflow: 78,000 or so TCR alpha transcripts were sequenced from 4 to 6 healthy donors. In TCRdb, the reads were re-called with MiXCR into one record per CDR3 protein. What appears here as the V and J calls and clone size reflects TCRdb's work, not the paper's. The sample records about 180,000 distinct CDR3 sequences, around 70% being singletons. A note on this clonotype: Its antigen is as yet unknown.

J is TRBJ1-1 and V is TRBV12-3 or TRBV12-4; D possibly corresponds to TRBD1 (6 bases). The sequenced sample was naive CD4+ and CD8+ T cells sorted from blood, pooled from several donors. This TCR came from a pool of human donors in good health; the sample pools cells from several healthy donors. The CDR3 here is CASSPGQWNTEAFF. CDR3 nucleotide sequence: TGTGCCAGCAGTCCCGGACAGTGGAACACTGAAGCTTTCTTT.